This is a list of T cell receptor beta chains from one sample in a study of identical twins. TCRdb redid the calling of the 5' RACE reads with MiXCR, one entry per CDR3 protein. The data contain roughly 720,000 distinct CDR3 sequences, about 18% of them singletons. The sample was also linked to a second study, of T cells expressing NK-cell markers.

The specimen sequenced was PBMCs. All receptors come from a woman aged 18-35 years in good health. Each CDR3 is given with its conserved first and last residue. D genes are given only for firm matches. A clone size is listed for some rows: how often the clone was seen (once, few, many), or a class if it is expanded.

>many|-|TRBJ1-1|TRBV27
CASSLSGGGTEAFF
TGTGCCAGCAGTTTATCCGGCGGGGGCACTGAAGCTTTCTTT
>few|-|TRBJ2-1|TRBV20-1
CSAPRGFHNEQFF
TGCAGTGCTCCCCGCGGGTTCCACAATGAGCAGTTCTTC
>-|-|TRBJ1-2|TRBV10-3
CAISNERLRAGYTF
TGTGCCATCTCAAACGAGAGATTACGTGCCGGCTACACCTTC
>-|-|TRBJ2-7|TRBV10-3
CAISRVEDYEQYF
TGTGCCATCAGTCGAGTCGAGGATTACGAGCAGTACTTC
>-|TRBD1|TRBJ1-1|TRBV6-4
CASIEYIRGGVITPVRNEAFF
TGTGCCAGCATCGAATACATCAGGGGGGGAGTTATTACCCCTGTTAGAAATGAAGCTTTCTTT
>-|TRBD2|TRBJ2-1|TRBV27
CASSFEPGLAGTNEQFF
TGTGCCAGCAGTTTTGAGCCTGGGCTAGCGGGAACCAATGAGCAGTTCTTC
>few|-|TRBJ2-5|TRBV9
CASSPRDVETQYF
TGTGCCAGCAGCCCCCGGGACGTAGAGACCCAGTACTTC
>-|-|TRBJ2-7|TRBV6-2/TRBV6-3
CASRGPRSYEQYF
TGTGCCAGCAGGGGTCCCCGCTCCTACGAGCAGTACTTC
>-|-|TRBJ1-5|TRBV10-3
CAIAGSRGNQPQHF
TGTGCCATCGCTGGGTCCAGGGGCAATCAGCCCCAGCATTTT
>-|TRBD1|TRBJ2-7|TRBV6-6
CASGQGYFEQYF
TGCGCATCGGGACAGGGGTATTTCGAGCAGTACTTC
>many|-|TRBJ2-1|TRBV20-1
CSASLGQKVVNEQFF
TGCAGTGCTAGCCTAGGACAGAAAGTAGTAAATGAGCAGTTCTTC
>-|-|TRBJ2-7|TRBV29-1
CSVGLGSAYEQYF
TGCAGCGTTGGTCTGGGGTCGGCTTACGAGCAGTACTTC
>-|-|TRBJ2-2|TRBV12-3/TRBV12-4
CASRLEGGTGELFF
TGTGCCAGCAGGCTAGAGGGAGGCACCGGGGAGCTGTTTTTT
>few|TRBD2|TRBJ2-1|TRBV7-2
CASSLSVASGAYNEQFF
TGTGCCAGCAGCTTGTCCGTGGCTAGCGGGGCCTACAATGAGCAGTTCTTC
>few|-|TRBJ1-2|TRBV12-3/TRBV12-4
CASSTRTDGYTF
TGTGCCAGCAGTACCCGGACAGATGGCTACACCTTC
>few|-|TRBJ2-7|TRBV6-5
CASSYSSVSGYEQYF
TGTGCCAGCAGTTACTCCTCAGTCTCCGGCTACGAGCAGTACTTC
>-|-|TRBJ2-1|TRBV5-1
CASSTAPGQYYNEQFF
TGCGCCAGCAGCACCGCTCCGGGACAATACTACAATGAGCAGTTCTTC
>few|-|TRBJ2-1|TRBV9
CASSVERDEQFF
TGTGCCAGCAGCGTAGAGCGAGATGAGCAGTTCTTC
>few|TRBD2|TRBJ2-7|TRBV5-6
CASSRDPGTSGLQYEQYF
TGTGCCAGCAGCAGGGACCCAGGGACTAGCGGGCTACAATACGAGCAGTACTTC
>-|-|TRBJ1-2|TRBV18
CASSPPIDGHYGYTF
TGTGCCAGCTCACCACCTATCGACGGCCACTATGGCTACACCTTC
>few|-|TRBJ1-6|TRBV12-3/TRBV12-4
CASRSNSPLHF
TGTGCCAGCAGATCTAATTCACCCCTCCACTTT
>-|-|TRBJ2-7|TRBV9
CASSPGGGGAYEQYF
TGTGCCAGCAGCCCAGGAGGTGGGGGAGCCTACGAGCAGTACTTC
>-|TRBD2|TRBJ2-7|TRBV9
CASSAGSGGTYEQYF
TGTGCCAGCAGCGCGGGTAGCGGGGGCACCTACGAGCAGTACTTC
>many|-|TRBJ1-2|TRBV6-1
CASSRTVNYGYTF
TGTGCCAGCAGTCGGACGGTCAACTATGGCTACACCTTC
>-|TRBD2|TRBJ2-7|TRBV4-3
CASSQDRRAGGSNYEQYF
TGCGCCAGCAGCCAAGATCGAAGAGCGGGAGGTAGTAACTACGAGCAGTACTTC
>-|-|TRBJ2-3|TRBV7-6
CASSLQADTDTQYF
TGTGCCAGCAGCTTGCAGGCGGATACAGATACGCAGTATTTT
>few|TRBD1|TRBJ1-1|TRBV7-9
CASSSGTAIMNTEAFF
TGTGCCAGCAGCTCCGGGACAGCGATCATGAACACTGAAGCTTTCTTT
>-|TRBD2|TRBJ2-3|TRBV4-2
CASSDGARAGGAADTQYF
TGTGCCAGCAGCGATGGGGCCCGCGCGGGGGGGGCCGCAGATACGCAGTATTTT
>once|TRBD1|TRBJ2-1|TRBV24-1
CATSGEGAQGEQFF
TGTGCCACCAGTGGCGAGGGGGCGCAGGGTGAGCAGTTCTTC
>-|-|TRBJ2-2|TRBV3-1
CASRDGQTLNTGELFF
TGTGCCAGCAGAGACGGACAGACCTTGAACACCGGGGAGCTGTTTTTT
>-|-|TRBJ2-1|TRBV4-3
CASSQDRLVDEQFF
TGCGCCAGCAGCCAAGATCGACTAGTCGATGAGCAGTTCTTC
>-|TRBD1|TRBJ2-2|TRBV6-1
CASRRGAGGDTGELFF
TGTGCCAGCAGGCGAGGGGCAGGGGGCGACACCGGGGAGCTGTTTTTT
>few|-|TRBJ2-7|TRBV20-1
CSASGPYEQYF
TGCAGTGCTAGCGGGCCTTACGAGCAGTACTTC
>-|TRBD2|TRBJ2-1|TRBV5-1
CASSDPAGVGDEQFF
TGCGCCAGCAGCGATCCAGCGGGAGTGGGCGATGAGCAGTTCTTC
>-|TRBD2|TRBJ2-7|TRBV20-1
CSAPRLAGGGEQYF
TGCAGTGCTCCCCGACTAGCGGGAGGGGGCGAGCAGTACTTC
>-|-|TRBJ2-4|TRBV12-3/TRBV12-4
CTSSLIGGQGRGKNIQYF
TGTACCAGCAGTTTAATCGGGGGCCAGGGTCGAGGTAAAAACATTCAGTACTTC
>-|-|TRBJ2-2|TRBV4-3
CASSARAEVTGELFF
TGCGCCAGCAGCGCGAGGGCGGAGGTGACCGGGGAGCTGTTTTTT
>-|-|TRBJ1-5|TRBV9
CASSPRPGNQPQHF
TGTGCCAGCAGCCCCAGACCGGGCAATCAGCCCCAGCATTTT
>many|-|TRBJ1-2|TRBV20-1
CSARDGSSLYGYTF
TGCAGTGCTAGAGACGGAAGCAGCTTATATGGCTACACCTTC